This T cell receptor beta chain was documented in a study of blood T cell repertoires in COVID-19. Trimming shortened V by 1 base and J by 7 bases, and 11 bases separated the two germline ends. CDR3 size: 14 residues. Looked up from germline, CDR1 is SGHDT and CDR2 is YYEEEE. Clones were sequenced by immunoSEQ multiplex PCR, and TCRdb holds only the in-frame ones, with some missing. This repertoire shows some 260,000 clones, 70% to 90% found once; its top ten account for 2.1%. Material for sequencing was peripheral blood. The sequence was collected from a woman in her forties who had recovered from COVID-19. The rearrangement uses TRBV5-6 and TRBJ1-4; D unresolved. The CDR3 DNA reads TGTGCCAGCAGCTTGAAACAGTCAGGTGAAAAACTGTTTTTT. Its translation: CASSLKQSGEKLFF.